These 17 T cell receptor beta chains were sequenced from one sample in a study of blood T cell repertoires in COVID-19. Clones were read by immunoSEQ multiplex PCR, and TCRdb kept only the in-frame ones, dropping some. The profile shows under 200,000 clones, 80% to 90% of them singletons. The source material was peripheral blood. These receptors all come from a woman aged 80 or older with acute or convalescent COVID-19.

This clone turned up a few times. V is TRBV3-1 (or the pseudogene TRBV3-2) and J is TRBJ2-3; 9 nucleotides line up with TRBD2. J gave up 1 base and V 5 bases, and 7 bases lay outside the gene matches. The germline V gene encodes CDR1 LGHDT and CDR2 YNNKEL (reference sequence). This CDR3 region has 16 residues. DNA of the CDR3: TGTGCCAGCAGCGTAATAGCGGGAGTCTGCACAGATACGCAGTATTTT. This sequence encodes CASSVIAGVCTDTQYF.

The DNA of the CDR3 is TGCGCCAGCAGCCAATCCAGGGAGGCCTACACCTTC. This codes for CASSQSREAYTF. The chain couples TRBV4-3 to TRBJ1-2; D possibly corresponds to TRBD1 (5 bases). Trimming cost V 2 bases and J 10 bases, with 11 bases left between them. There are 12 residues in the CDR3. Germline V gives CDR1 LGHNA, CDR2 YSLEER.

The chain has TRBV5-1 and TRBJ1-4, with D possibly being TRBD1 (5 bases). The CDR3 runs to 15 residues. The germline V gene encodes CDR1 SGHRS and CDR2 YFSETQ. V was cut by 4 bases and J by 4 bases, with 14 bases left in between. The CDR3 protein is CASSIHRSSNEKLFF. Written as DNA, the CDR3 is TGCGCCAGCAGCATTCACAGGTCAAGTAATGAAAAACTGTTTTTT. The variable domain in full, completed from reference TRBV5-1 and TRBJ1-4, reads KAGVTQTPRYLIKTRGQQVTLSCSPISGHRSVSWYQQTPGQGLQFLFEYFSETQRNKGNFPGRFSGRQFSNSRSEMNVSTLELGDSALYLCASSIHRSSNEKLFFGSGTQLSVL.

The V and J genes are TRBV6-5 and TRBJ1-2; the D is unclear. The CDR3 runs to 11 residues. In germline, CDR1 is MNHEY, CDR2 SVGAGI. Between the trimmed V and J ends, which lost 4 bases and 2 bases, there was a span of 2 bases. CDR3 residues: CASSSNYGYTF. The DNA for the CDR3 is TGTGCCAGCAGTTCAAACTATGGCTACACCTTC.

The CDR3 here is CAIPSLASGRWSGELFF. CDR3 bases: TGTGCCATCCCTTCACTGGCGAGCGGGAGATGGTCCGGGGAGCTGTTTTTT. V and J are TRBV2 and TRBJ2-2; 8 bases agree with TRBD2. The CDR3 runs 17 residues. J was trimmed by 6 bases and V by 10 bases; bases with no gene match: 19. Germline assignment: CDR1 SNHLY and CDR2 FYNNEI.

The CDR3 coding sequence is TGTGCCAGCTCTCCGACAGGGTATAGCAATCAGCCCCAGCATTTT. Amino acids: CASSPTGYSNQPQHF. The rearrangement joins TRBV18 to TRBJ1-5; 7 positions match TRBD1. V shed 6 bases, J shed 0 bases, and the junction held 5 bases outside the gene matches. Per germline, CDR1 KGHSH and CDR2 LQKENI. The CDR3 is made up of 15 amino acids.

The chain has TRBV5-4 and TRBJ2-7; 10 bases are a match to TRBD1. CDR3 size: 15 residues. From germline, CDR1 is SGHNT and CDR2 YYREEE (reference sequence). J gave up 4 bases and V 4 bases, and 8 bases lay outside the gene matches. The CDR3 DNA sequence: TGTGCCAGCAGCAGGACGCCGGGACAGGGGTACGAGCAGTACTTC. Encoded protein: CASSRTPGQGYEQYF.

V and J are TRBV6-5 and TRBJ2-7, with 8 bases aligning to TRBD2. The trim removed 6 bases at V and 5 bases at J, leaving 9 bases unmatched. CDR3 length equals 14 residues. CDR1 and CDR2 (germline): MNHEY, SVGAGI. CDR3 DNA sequence: TGTGCCAGCAGAGTAAGCGGGAGCCCCCACGAGCAGTACTTC. This translates into CASRVSGSPHEQYF.

J is TRBJ2-5 and V is TRBV7-6, with a weak D call TRBD2 (5 bases). CDR1 and CDR2 (germline): SGHVS, FNYEAQ. CDR3 length: 13 amino acids. V shed 1 base and J shed 5 bases, with 8 bases lying between them. The CDR3 DNA is TGTGCCAGCAGCTTAGGGGAGAGGGAGACCCAGTACTTC. Its protein product is CASSLGERETQYF. Variable domain in full (rest from reference TRBV7-6 and TRBJ2-5): GAGVSQSPRYKVTKRGQDVALRCDPISGHVSLYWYRQALGQGPEFLTYFNYEAQQDKSGLPNDRFSAERPEGSISTLTIQRTEQRDSAMYRCASSLGERETQYFGPGTRLLVL.

V and J are TRBV9 and TRBJ1-6; no firm D call. The germline CDR1 and CDR2 sequences are SGDLS and YYNGEE. V dropped 0 bases and J dropped 8 bases, with 3 bases sitting between them. This CDR3 has 12 amino acids. The CDR3 coding sequence is TGTGCCAGCAGCGTAGCTGATTCACCCCTCCACTTT. Translation: CASSVADSPLHF. The whole variable domain, filled in from reference TRBV9 and TRBJ1-6, reads DSGVTQTPKHLITATGQRVTLRCSPRSGDLSVYWYQQSLDQGLQFLIQYYNGEERAKGNILERFSAQQFPDLHSELNLSSLELGDSALYFCASSVADSPLHFGNGTRLTVT.

The rearrangement joins TRBV2 to TRBJ1-5; maybe TRBD1 (5 bases). This CDR3 spans 16 amino acids. Germline values: CDR1 SNHLY, CDR2 FYNNEI. Trimming stripped 4 bases from V and 5 bases from J, with 18 bases between. CDR3 nucleotides: TGTGCCAGCAGTGGTCCAGTTCCGGGACTATATCAGCCCCAGCATTTT. The encoded protein is CASSGPVPGLYQPQHF. Together with reference TRBV2 and TRBJ1-5, the CDR3 gives the full variable domain: EPEVTQTPSHQVTQMGQEVILRCVPISNHLYFYWYRQILGQKVEFLVSFYNNEISEKSEIFDDQFSVERPDGSNFTLKIRSTKLEDSAMYFCASSGPVPGLYQPQHFGDGTRLSIL.

V is TRBV12-3 or TRBV12-4 and J is TRBJ1-1, with D unresolved. Trimming shortened V by 6 bases and J by 0 bases, and 8 bases separated the two germline ends. The CDR3 consists of 13 residues. The CDR3 region is CASRLTVNTEAFF. In DNA form, the CDR3 reads TGTGCCAGCAGACTCACAGTGAACACTGAAGCTTTCTTT.

This clone was seen only once. The V call is TRBV28, the J call TRBJ2-7, with TRBD2 matching over 12 bases. Looked up from germline, CDR1 is MDHEN and CDR2 is SYDVKM. The V segment lost 2 bases and the J segment 2 bases; nucleotides outside the gene matches: 10. The CDR3 is 18 residues long. The CDR3 here is CASSLRASGGARAYEQYF. Written as DNA, the CDR3 is TGTGCCAGCAGTTTAAGGGCTAGCGGGGGGGCCAGGGCCTACGAGCAGTACTTC. Based on the CDR3 plus reference TRBV28 and TRBJ2-7, the full variable domain is DVKVTQSSRYLVKRTGEKVFLECVQDMDHENMFWYRQDPGLGLRLIYFSYDVKMKEKGDIPEGYSVSREKKERFSLILESASTNQTSMYLCASSLRASGGARAYEQYFGPGTRLTVT.

This clone was counted between two and nine times. The chain's CDR3 is CASSTGANTGELFF. CDR3 DNA: TGCGCCAGCTCGACAGGGGCGAACACCGGGGAGCTGTTTTTT. J is TRBJ2-2 and V is TRBV4-3, with 8 bases identical to TRBD1. This CDR3 has 14 residues. The V gene's germline CDR1 is LGHNA and CDR2 YSLEER. Germline trimming cut 8 bases from V and 0 bases from J; bases unmatched to any gene: 2.

The chain couples TRBV13 to TRBJ2-3; D is ambiguous. The germline gives CDR1 PRHDT, CDR2 FYEKMQ (reference sequence). The CDR3 loop spans 16 amino acids. V was cut by 3 bases and J by 7 bases, with 20 bases left in between. The chain's CDR3 is CASSLSQASFLHTQYF. The CDR3 nucleotides read TGTGCCAGCAGCTTGTCCCAGGCCTCTTTCCTCCATACGCAGTATTTT.

This chain connects TRBV19 to TRBJ2-7; D remains ambiguous. Germline V gene data show CDR1 as LNHDA and CDR2 as SQIVND (reference sequence). The ends were cut back, 4 bases at V and 7 bases at J, with 11 bases in the middle. The CDR3 totals 12 residues. The CDR3 here is CASSTSSREQYF. The CDR3 DNA follows: TGTGCCAGTAGTACTTCTTCCAGGGAGCAGTACTTC.

V usage is TRBV29-1 and J usage is TRBJ2-7, with a possible D match to TRBD1 (6 bases). The germline V and J ends were trimmed by 6 bases and 2 bases, with 14 bases remaining between them. CDR1 SQVTM and CDR2 ANQGSEA come from the germline V gene. The CDR3 contains 13 residues. In DNA, the CDR3 is TGCAGCGTCGGCCGTGGACAGCCCTACGAGCAGTACTTC. Translated: CSVGRGQPYEQYF.